These T cell receptor beta chains were read from a single sample in a study of cytomegalovirus exposure and HLA in healthy donors. Clones were read by immunoSEQ multiplex PCR, and TCRdb kept only the in-frame ones, dropping some. The table shows 150,000 to 200,000 clones, with roughly 76% occurring only once. Material: PBMCs. The source of these receptors is a woman under 30 in good health and CMV-seropositive. The CDR3 runs from the conserved cysteine through the conserved F or W. D genes are given only for firm matches. A row's size may be missing; if present it is once, few, many or a size class.

v_gene	d_gene	j_gene	abundance	CDR3nt	CDR3aa
TRBV7-9	.	TRBJ2-2	.	TGTGCCAGCAGCCTGCGGGACGGAGGAACCGGGGAGCTGTTTTTT	CASSLRDGGTGELFF
TRBV5-6	TRBD1	TRBJ1-6	.	TGTGCCAGCAGCTTGAGGACAGGAGCACCCCTCCACTTT	CASSLRTGAPLHF
TRBV14	.	TRBJ1-1	.	TGTGCCAGCAGCCAAGATATGGAGGACACTGAAGCTTTCTTT	CASSQDMEDTEAFF
TRBV2	TRBD1	TRBJ1-1	.	TGTGCCAGCAGAGTTACCCGGGACAGGGCTTTCTTT	CASRVTRDRAFF
TRBV13	TRBD1	TRBJ2-7	.	TGTGCCAGCAGCTTAGGGGGACAGGCGGCCTACGAGCAGTACTTC	CASSLGGQAAYEQYF
TRBV7-9	TRBD2	TRBJ2-7	.	TGTGCCAGCAGCTTAGAGCGGGGGGGAACCTACGAGCAGTACTTC	CASSLERGGTYEQYF
TRBV7-3	TRBD2	TRBJ2-1	.	TGTGCCAGCAGGTCCCAAGCGGGGGGGGAGCAGTTCTTC	CASRSQAGGEQFF
TRBV5-5	.	TRBJ1-6	.	TGTGCCAGCAGCTTCGACAGCTCCTATAATTCACCCCTCCACTTT	CASSFDSSYNSPLHF
TRBV10-3	TRBD2	TRBJ2-3	.	TGTGCCATCAGTGAGTGGCAGTCGGGAGGGGAAATGGGGACAGATACGCAGTATTTT	CAISEWQSGGEMGTDTQYF
TRBV30	.	TRBJ2-3	.	TGTGCCTGGAGCCCACGCCTCTCAACTCTGACAGATACGCAGTATTTT	CAWSPRLSTLTDTQYF
TRBV5-1	.	TRBJ2-1	.	TGCGCCAGCAGCTTGGAGGGAGTCGAGCAGTTCTTC	CASSLEGVEQFF
TRBV6-1	.	TRBJ1-5	.	TGTGCCAGCTTGAGAGGACTTAGCAATCAGCCCCAGCATTTT	CASLRGLSNQPQHF
TRBV27	.	TRBJ1-1	.	TGTGCCAGCTGGGGGGGGAGTGTTACTGAAGCTTTCTTT	CASWGGSVTEAFF
TRBV10-3	TRBD2	TRBJ2-5	.	TGTGCCATCAGTCCCGGGACTAGGGGCACCCAGTACTTC	CAISPGTRGTQYF
TRBV9	TRBD2	TRBJ2-3	few	TGTGCCAGCAGCGCTAGCGGGAAGTTGGATACGCAGTATTTT	CASSASGKLDTQYF
TRBV19	.	TRBJ2-1	.	TGTGCCAGTAGGCGTTTTCTACAGGGAGCGCAAGGTGAGCAGTTCTTC	CASRRFLQGAQGEQFF
TRBV18	TRBD1	TRBJ1-2	.	TGTGCCAGCGCGCCTGGGACAGAATACTATGGCTACACCTTC	CASAPGTEYYGYTF
TRBV5-1	.	TRBJ1-1	few	TGCGCCAGCAGCTTGGCCTTGGAGCGGAACACTGAAGCTTTCTTT	CASSLALERNTEAFF
TRBV4-2	.	TRBJ2-7	.	TGTGCCAGCAGCCAAGATTCAGGGGTTCAATCCTACGAGCAGTACTTC	CASSQDSGVQSYEQYF
TRBV19	TRBD1	TRBJ2-7	once	TGTGCCAGTAGTCCGGGACAGGAGATCTACGAGCAGTACTTC	CASSPGQEIYEQYF
TRBV14	.	TRBJ2-5	.	TGTGCCAGCAGCCCCGGACAGAGGGAGACCCAGTACTTC	CASSPGQRETQYF
TRBV18	.	TRBJ1-3	.	TGTGCCAGCTCACCGACGGACACTGGAAACACCATATATTTT	CASSPTDTGNTIYF
TRBV5-1	.	TRBJ2-3	.	TGCGCCAGCAGCTTCCGGACAGCGCAAAGCACAGATACGCAGTATTTT	CASSFRTAQSTDTQYF
TRBV18	.	TRBJ2-7	.	TGTGCCAGCTCACCCATCGGTGCAGGGAGGTACGAGCAGTACTTC	CASSPIGAGRYEQYF
TRBV7-2	TRBD2	TRBJ2-3	.	TGTGCCAGCAGCTTAAGCCCTAGCGGCTTCACAGATACGCAGTATTTT	CASSLSPSGFTDTQYF
TRBV5-8	TRBD2	TRBJ2-1	.	TGTGCCAGCAGCTGGGGACTAGCGATATACAATGAGCAGTTCTTC	CASSWGLAIYNEQFF
TRBV30	TRBD1	TRBJ1-1	.	TGTGCCTGGAGTCCGGACAGGGCGAGCACTGAAGCTTTCTTT	CAWSPDRASTEAFF
TRBV28	.	TRBJ2-6	.	TGTGCCAGCAGTAATCCTGGAGGGAGGTCTGGGGCCAACGTCCTGACTTTC	CASSNPGGRSGANVLTF
TRBV5-4	TRBD1	TRBJ2-6	few	TGTGCCAGCAGAACAGGGGGCGAATCTGGGGCCAACGTCCTGACTTTC	CASRTGGESGANVLTF
TRBV28	TRBD1	TRBJ1-4	.	TGTGCCAGCAGAGAAAGACAGGGGGCGCGTGAAAAACTGTTTTTT	CASRERQGAREKLFF
TRBV4-2	.	TRBJ1-2	.	TGTGCCAGCAGCCAAGGACCCGCAGGGGACTATGGCTACACCTTC	CASSQGPAGDYGYTF
TRBV4-3	.	TRBJ1-4	.	TGCGCCAGCAGCCAAGTAGGCGGGGCGAATGAAAAACTGTTTTTT	CASSQVGGANEKLFF
TRBV2	.	TRBJ2-6	.	TGTGCCAGCAAGGGGGACGGGGCCAACGTCCTGACTTTC	CASKGDGANVLTF
TRBV29-1	.	TRBJ2-7	.	TGCAGCGTTGCCAGGGGACTATCCTACGAGCAGTACTTC	CSVARGLSYEQYF
TRBV30	.	TRBJ1-4	.	TGTGCCTGGAGTGAACTACAGGGACGAGGCGAAAAACTGTTTTTT	CAWSELQGRGEKLFF
TRBV9	.	TRBJ2-1	.	TGTGCCAGCAGCGGAAACCGGGGACTGATGAGATTTCTGAATGAGCAGTTCTTC	CASSGNRGLMRFLNEQFF
TRBV7-2	TRBD2	TRBJ2-1	.	TGTGCCAGCAGCCGAAACCCTAGCGGGGGTGGAGGTGAGCAGTTCTTC	CASSRNPSGGGGEQFF
TRBV6-6	.	TRBJ1-4	.	TGTGCCAGCAGCCGCAGGGCAACTAATGAAAAACTGTTTTTT	CASSRRATNEKLFF
TRBV6-5	TRBD1	TRBJ1-1	.	TGTGCCAGCAGTTACCAGACAGGGGGTATAAGTGAAGCTTTCTTT	CASSYQTGGISEAFF
TRBV5-1	.	TRBJ2-1	.	TGCGCCAGCAGTGAAACAGAGAAACAGTTCTTC	CASSETEKQFF
TRBV13	TRBD1	TRBJ1-2	.	TGTGCCAGCAGCTCGCGACAGGGCCGCTACTATGGCTACACCTTC	CASSSRQGRYYGYTF
TRBV2	.	TRBJ1-3	few	TGTGCCAGCAAGACTAACAGGGCAGAGGGAAACACCATATATTTT	CASKTNRAEGNTIYF
TRBV30	.	TRBJ1-1	few	TGTGCCTGGAGTTCAGGGTACACTGAAGCTTTCTTT	CAWSSGYTEAFF
TRBV2	.	TRBJ1-2	once	TGTGCCAGCAGTGCCCCCGGGACAACTTTCGATGGCTACACCTTC	CASSAPGTTFDGYTF
TRBV11-2	.	TRBJ2-3	.	TGTGCCAGCACCCCCGGTCTTAACACAGATACGCAGTATTTT	CASTPGLNTDTQYF
TRBV5-5	TRBD1	TRBJ1-5	.	TGTGCCAGCAGCCCTGACAGGGGATCTGGTCAGCCCCAGCATTTT	CASSPDRGSGQPQHF
TRBV19	.	TRBJ1-1	.	TGTGCCAGTAGTATCTCCAGGAACACTGAAGCTTTCTTT	CASSISRNTEAFF